The 31 T cell receptor beta chains reported below all come from one sample, sequenced in a study of blood T cell repertoires in COVID-19. Sequencing was performed with immunoSEQ multiplex PCR; in TCRdb, only in-frame clones are kept and a portion is missing. Among over 350,000 clones listed, roughly 89% were seen once. The sequenced material came from peripheral blood. All receptors come from a woman younger than 45 with active or convalescent COVID-19.

This rearrangement joins TRBV14 to TRBJ2-1; D is perhaps TRBD2 (5 bases). Deletions cut 0 bases from V and 5 bases from J, with 23 bases between. Germline CDR1 reads SGHDN; CDR2 reads FVKESK. The CDR3 has 19 residues. CDR3 residues: CASSQDSIYLSEMDNEQFF. In DNA form, the CDR3 reads TGTGCCAGCAGCCAAGACTCTATCTATCTTAGCGAGATGGACAATGAGCAGTTCTTC.

The chain is built from TRBV5-1 and TRBJ2-4, with 7 bases fitting TRBD1. The CDR3 totals 15 residues. Germline trimming cut 5 bases from V and 8 bases from J; bases unmatched to any gene: 13. CDR1 SGHRS and CDR2 YFSETQ come from the germline V gene. The CDR3 DNA sequence: TGCGCCAGCAGGGTAAACAGGGGCCCCTTAGACATTCAGTACTTC. It encodes CASRVNRGPLDIQYF.

This chain links TRBV4-1 with TRBJ2-1; 8 bases align to TRBD2. V gave up 1 base and J gave up 8 bases; unmatched junction bases: 10. The CDR3 length is 16 residues. CDR1 and CDR2 from the germline V gene are MGHRA and YSYEKL. In nucleotides, the CDR3 is TGCGCCAGCAGCCAAGCGGTCGAGCGGGGGAAATATGAGCAGTTCTTC. Translated: CASSQAVERGKYEQFF.

The chain has TRBV7-9 and TRBJ1-2, with 7 bases that match TRBD1. Germline V CDR1 and CDR2: SEHNR, FQNEAQ (reference sequence). The CDR3 is 13 residues long. V shed 1 base, J shed 7 bases, and the junction held 3 bases outside the gene matches. The CDR3 region is CASSLEGGGGYTF. The CDR3 DNA sequence: TGTGCCAGCAGCTTAGAAGGGGGCGGTGGCTACACCTTC.

This clone has only a few counts. V and J are TRBV18 and TRBJ1-1; D possibly corresponds to TRBD1 (5 bases). Per germline, CDR1 KGHSH and CDR2 LQKENI. Between the trimmed V and J ends, which lost 6 bases and 3 bases, there was a span of 14 bases. This CDR3 is 14 amino acids long. The CDR3 region is CASSGRGEYTEAFF. The CDR3 nucleotides read TGTGCCAGCTCCGGACGGGGGGAGTACACTGAAGCTTTCTTT.

J is TRBJ1-6 and V is TRBV7-9, with unresolved D. CDR1 SEHNR and CDR2 FQNEAQ come from the germline V gene (reference sequence). CDR3 size: 14 residues. The ends were cut back, 0 bases at V and 5 bases at J, with 5 bases in the middle. The CDR3, as DNA: TGTGCCAGCAGCTTAGCCGGGGATAATTCACCCCTCCACTTT. This translates into CASSLAGDNSPLHF.

V is TRBV5-1 and J is TRBJ2-7; perhaps TRBD1 as D (7 bases). The germline V gene has CDR1 SGHRS and CDR2 YFSETQ. The CDR3 contains 13 residues. Between the trimmed V and J ends, which lost 3 bases and 3 bases, there was a span of 10 bases. The CDR3 protein is CASSWGDSYEQYF. The CDR3 DNA reads TGCGCCAGCAGCTGGGGGGACAGCTACGAGCAGTACTTC.

The V gene is TRBV5-1, the J gene TRBJ1-3, with D unresolved. CDR3 size: 16 residues. The V and J ends lost 3 bases and 4 bases respectively, with 17 bases between them. Germline V gene lookup returns CDR1 SGHRS and CDR2 YFSETQ. This CDR3 is CASSSSLRSSGNTIYF. CDR3 in DNA: TGCGCCAGCAGCTCCTCTCTTCGTTCGTCCGGAAACACCATATATTTT.

This chain links TRBV6-2 or TRBV6-3 with TRBJ2-5; 9 bases line up with TRBD1. The trim removed 2 bases at V and 4 bases at J, leaving 8 bases unmatched. The CDR3 covers 16 residues. The germline gives CDR1 MNHEY, CDR2 SVGEGT. CDR3 protein: CASSYRGTGILETQYF. As DNA, the CDR3 is TGTGCCAGCAGTTACAGGGGGACAGGGATTCTAGAGACCCAGTACTTC.

The chain couples TRBV7-2 to TRBJ2-3, with 9 bases that match TRBD2. Germline assignment: CDR1 SGHTA and CDR2 FQGNSA. This CDR3 comprises 16 residues. J was trimmed by 2 bases and V by 1 base; bases with no gene match: 4. CDR3 loop: CASSLVAGAVTDTQYF. CDR3 nucleotides: TGTGCCAGCAGCTTAGTAGCGGGAGCTGTCACAGATACGCAGTATTTT.

The genes are TRBV5-4 and TRBJ1-4; the match to TRBD1 covers 7 bases. Germline V gives CDR1 SGHNT, CDR2 YYREEE (reference sequence). With V trimmed by 5 bases and J by 3 bases, 7 bases remained unmatched. This CDR3 is 15 amino acids long. CDR3 nucleotide sequence: TGTGCCAGCAGACGAGGGACAGAGCCTAATGAAAAACTGTTTTTT. Encoded protein: CASRRGTEPNEKLFF.

V is TRBV3-1 (or the pseudogene TRBV3-2) and J is TRBJ2-1, with TRBD2 matching over 11 bases. J gave up 6 bases and V 5 bases, and 9 bases lay outside the gene matches. CDR1 and CDR2 (germline): LGHDT, YNNKEL (reference sequence). This CDR3 has 16 residues. The CDR3 sequence is CASSARTSGPLNEQFF. In DNA form, the CDR3 reads TGTGCCAGCAGCGCCCGGACTAGCGGGCCTCTCAATGAGCAGTTCTTC.

The chain combines TRBV2 with TRBJ2-3; TRBD2 matches at 7 bases. In germline, CDR1 is SNHLY, CDR2 FYNNEI. CDR3 size: 14 residues. Trimming removed 6 bases from V and 5 bases from J; junction bases left unmatched: 8. Here the CDR3 reads CASSYTSDGDTQYF. Here the CDR3 DNA reads TGTGCCAGCAGCTATACTAGCGATGGAGATACGCAGTATTTT. The whole variable domain, filled in from reference TRBV2 and TRBJ2-3, reads EPEVTQTPSHQVTQMGQEVILRCVPISNHLYFYWYRQILGQKVEFLVSFYNNEISEKSEIFDDQFSVERPDGSNFTLKIRSTKLEDSAMYFCASSYTSDGDTQYFGPGTRLTVL.

The gene calls are TRBV5-6 and TRBJ2-7, with a possible D match to TRBD1 (6 bases). V was shortened by 1 base and J by 5 bases, with 16 bases between the two germline ends. The germline V gene encodes CDR1 SGHDT and CDR2 YYEEEE. The CDR3 runs to 15 residues. This chain's CDR3 is CASSLIGGRTDEQYF. CDR3 bases: TGTGCCAGCAGCTTGATTGGGGGCCGTACCGACGAGCAGTACTTC.

This chain uses TRBV3-1 (or the pseudogene TRBV3-2) with TRBJ2-7; the match to TRBD1 covers 12 bases. CDR3 length equals 16 residues. V was clipped by 0 bases and J by 2 bases; unmatched bases: 2. Per germline, CDR1 LGHDT and CDR2 YNNKEL (reference sequence). The CDR3 coding sequence is TGTGCCAGCAGCCAAGAGGGACAGGGGGCAACCTACGAGCAGTACTTC. Translated, it gives CASSQEGQGATYEQYF.

The chain carries TRBV11-2 and TRBJ2-2, with TRBD1 identical over 11 bases. Germline lookup yields CDR1 SGHAT and CDR2 FQNNGV. The CDR3 contains 16 residues. V dropped 4 bases and J dropped 6; count of bases not matched to a gene: 7. CDR3 protein: CASSSNRDRGAGELFF. The CDR3 nucleotides are TGTGCCAGCAGCTCGAACCGGGACAGGGGGGCCGGGGAGCTGTTTTTT.

The V call is TRBV7-9, the J call TRBJ2-7; D is perhaps TRBD2 (6 bases). Germline CDR1 and CDR2: SEHNR and FQNEAQ (reference sequence). This CDR3 has 15 residues. The V end was cut by 4 bases, the J end by 2 bases, with 15 bases between. CDR3 sequence reads: CASSSRLDFAYEQYF. As DNA, the CDR3 is TGTGCCAGCAGCTCCAGACTAGATTTCGCCTACGAGCAGTACTTC. The entire variable domain, with the rest obtained from reference TRBV7-9 and TRBJ2-7, is as follows: DTGVSQNPRHKITKRGQNVTFRCDPISEHNRLYWYRQTLGQGPEFLTYFQNEAQLEKSRLLSDRFSAERPKGSFSTLEIQRTEQGDSAMYLCASSSRLDFAYEQYFGPGTRLTVT.

This chain joins TRBV10-1 and TRBJ2-3, with D possibly being TRBD2 (6 bases). The CDR3 length is 15 residues. Trimming removed 1 base from V and 3 bases from J, with 11 bases in between. Germline CDR1 reads WNHNN; CDR2 reads SYGVQD (reference sequence). The CDR3 bases are TGCGCCAGCAGTGAGTTAGCGGCATTGACAGATACGCAGTATTTT. Amino acids: CASSELAALTDTQYF.

A note on this clone: Other DNA sequences in this sample translate to the same CDR3. The chain recombines TRBV11-2 with TRBJ2-2; no firm D call. Germline assignment: CDR1 SGHAT and CDR2 FQNNGV. Trimming cost V 2 bases and J 3 bases, with 7 bases left between them. CDR3 size: 14 residues. The CDR3 DNA reads TGTGCCAGCAGCTTACCTCGGGACACCGGGGAGCTGTTTTTT. Amino acids: CASSLPRDTGELFF.

As regards this clone: The final CDR3 position lacks the conserved phenylalanine or tryptophan, pointing to a likely read error. The DNA is omitted, as the CDR3 cannot be located on it reliably, and the CDR3 follows TCRdb's listing. This chain joins TRBV5-1 and TRBJ1-1. With termini counted, the CDR3 has 15 amino acids. Germline loops: CDR1 SGHRS, CDR2 YFSETQ. The CDR3 reads CASSLHYGEPHYPTL.

The V call is TRBV18, the J call TRBJ2-7; 9 bases agree with TRBD1. Germline CDR1 reads KGHSH; CDR2 reads LQKENI. With V trimmed by 5 bases and J by 0 bases, 8 bases remained unmatched. This CDR3 has 16 residues. As DNA, the CDR3 is TGTGCCAGCTCAGATGGACAGGGGTTGAGCTCCTACGAGCAGTACTTC. As protein: CASSDGQGLSSYEQYF. Variable domain in full (rest from reference TRBV18 and TRBJ2-7): NAGVMQNPRHLVRRRGQEARLRCSPMKGHSHVYWYRQLPEEGLKFMVYLQKENIIDESGMPKERFSAEFPKEGPSILRIQQVVRGDSAAYFCASSDGQGLSSYEQYFGPGTRLTVT.

The chain uses TRBV3-1 (or the pseudogene TRBV3-2) and TRBJ1-3; TRBD1 is a possible D gene (5 bases). Germline loops: CDR1 LGHDT, CDR2 YNNKEL (reference sequence). The CDR3 extends over 17 amino acids. V lost 1 base and J 10 bases, leaving 23 bases between the germline ends. CDR3 DNA sequence: TGTGCCAGCAGCCAAGGTCGACAGTTGAACGGTTTCGGGACCATATATTTT. Its protein is CASSQGRQLNGFGTIYF.

The V and J genes are TRBV10-1 and TRBJ2-3, with TRBD2 matching 10 bases. The CDR3 extends over 16 amino acids. Trimming took 0 bases from V and 5 from J; bases not matched to a gene: 5. Germline loops: CDR1 WNHNN, CDR2 SYGVQD (reference sequence). CDR3 protein: CASSESSLAGLDTQYF. In nucleotides, the CDR3 is TGCGCCAGCAGTGAGTCCTCACTAGCGGGGTTAGATACGCAGTATTTT.

There are a few counts of this clone. The chain combines TRBV9 with TRBJ1-3; D is unresolved. CDR3 length: 19 amino acids. Germline loops: CDR1 SGDLS, CDR2 YYNGEE. Deletions cut 3 bases from V and 0 bases from J, with 22 bases between. CDR3 amino acids: CASSAGGRVWVDSGNTIYF. In nucleotides, the CDR3 is TGTGCCAGCAGCGCTGGAGGGCGGGTTTGGGTAGACTCTGGAAACACCATATATTTT.

The V and J genes are TRBV10-3 and TRBJ1-1; 8 bases map to TRBD1. The CDR3 covers 13 residues. V lost 11 bases, J lost 1 base, and 6 bases stayed unmatched. Germline loops: CDR1 ENHRY, CDR2 SYGVKD. The CDR3 DNA follows: TGTGCCGCCAGCGACAGGGGGAACACTGAAGCTTTCTTT. Translating gives CAASDRGNTEAFF.

V is TRBV2 and J is TRBJ1-1; no definite D call. The CDR3 runs 15 residues. The germline V gene has CDR1 SNHLY and CDR2 FYNNEI. Trimming took off 6 bases at V and 3 bases at J, with 17 bases between the two ends. This chain's CDR3 is CASRTNPGDYTEAFF. CDR3 DNA: TGTGCCAGCAGAACGAACCCCGGGGATTACACTGAAGCTTTCTTT.

The chain combines TRBV20-1 with TRBJ1-2; possible D gene TRBD1, 5 bases. Germline CDR1 reads DFQATT; CDR2 reads SNEGSKA (reference sequence). The CDR3 sequence is 14 residues long. With 3 bases removed from V and 6 bases from J, the gap between germline ends came to 17 bases. The CDR3 sequence: CSASPGSQVDGYTF. CDR3 coding DNA: TGCAGTGCTAGTCCAGGGTCACAGGTGGATGGCTACACCTTC.

This chain links TRBV29-1 with TRBJ2-2; D is ambiguous. The CDR3 sequence is 15 residues long. Trimming cost V 4 bases and J 0 bases, with 12 bases left between them. The germline gives CDR1 SQVTM, CDR2 ANQGSEA. The chain's CDR3 is CSVVRNTANTGELFF. The CDR3 DNA is TGCAGCGTTGTTCGCAACACCGCGAACACCGGGGAGCTGTTTTTT.

The chain combines TRBV5-4 with TRBJ1-2, with 9 bases matching TRBD1. Germline loops: CDR1 SGHNT, CDR2 YYREEE (reference sequence). The V and J ends lost 0 bases and 5 bases, in that order; junction bases with no gene match: 5. There are 15 residues in the CDR3. CDR3 nucleotides: TGTGCCAGCAGCTTGGCAGCCGGACAGGGGTATGGCTACACCTTC. Residues: CASSLAAGQGYGYTF.

The chain carries TRBV6-5 and TRBJ1-1; 7 nucleotides agree with TRBD1. CDR1 is MNHEY and CDR2 is SVGAGI in the germline V gene. The CDR3 length is 11 residues. V lost 6 bases and J lost 14; bases outside the gene matches: 9. CDR3 protein: CASSWGQSQFF. In DNA form, the CDR3 reads TGTGCCAGCAGCTGGGGACAGTCCCAGTTCTTT.

The chain has TRBV19 and TRBJ1-1, with a weak D call TRBD1 (6 bases). The CDR3 runs to 13 residues. The germline V gene has CDR1 LNHDA and CDR2 SQIVND (reference sequence). Trimming cost V 2 bases and J 5 bases, with 9 bases left between them. CDR3 protein: CASSITGRTEAFF. For the CDR3, the DNA is TGTGCCAGTAGTATAACAGGGCGAACTGAAGCTTTCTTT.